This TCR beta chain was sequenced in a study of regulatory T cells in long-lasting Graves disease. This clonotype has just a few counts. The antigen is unknown. The time point here: persistent/refractory GD, antithyroid drugs over 5 years with positive TRAb. Construction of the TCR library relied on RNA isolated from PBMCs. Findings and limits, study-wide: Sharing of public clonotypes was greater in persistent patients (2,741) than in new patients (around 880).

CDR1 LNHDA and CDR2 SQIVND come from the germline V gene (reference sequence). The V segment lost 5 bases and the J segment 3 bases; nucleotides outside the gene matches: 11. The CDR3 consists of 16 residues. Library construction for TCR beta used iRepertoire HTBI primers and Arm-PCR of CDR3 regions. TCRdb passed the multiplex PCR reads through MiXCR, listing each CDR3 protein once. The sample has about 290,000 distinct CDR3 sequences; 22% are singletons. The chain is built from TRBV19 and TRBJ2-3; 7 bases match TRBD2. The sequence was collected from a female donor with Graves disease. The sample in question was peripheral blood mononuclear cells (PBMCs), obtained when the disease was refractory, from a patient treated with antithyroid drugs. DNA for the CDR3: TGTGCCAGTAGTCCCCTAGGCGGGAGTAGTACAGATACGCAGTATTTT. Translated: CASSPLGGSSTDTQYF.